This TCR beta chain was recorded in a study of cytomegalovirus exposure and HLA in healthy donors. PCR used 60 Vbeta primers and 13 Jbeta primers. The assay was immunoSEQ multiplex PCR, and TCRdb's table has in-frame clones only and misses some. The table records 200,000 or so clones, about two thirds of them present only once. The length of the CDR3 is 16 residues. V was clipped by 1 base and J by 2 bases; unmatched bases: 7. From germline, CDR1 is SGHDN and CDR2 FVKESK. Donors likely had unrecorded immune exposures despite being nominally healthy when sampled. Sequenced input: PBMCs. This sequence originates from a man between 35 and 55 years old in good health and CMV-seropositive. The V and J genes are TRBV14 and TRBJ1-2, with TRBD1 identical over 7 bases. The CDR3 nucleotides read TGTGCCAGCAGCCAAGGGTGGACAGGAAAGAACTATGGCTACACCTTC. Protein: CASSQGWTGKNYGYTF.